The clone carrying this T cell receptor (beta chain) was recorded once. This specimen belongs to a study of blood T cell repertoires in COVID-19. About the study: Both acute and convalescent COVID-19 samples were obtained from the United States, Italy and Spain. Nucleic acid was either cDNA or gDNA, and it came from T cells, B-cell-depleted T cells, or PBMCs.

Germline loops: CDR1 PRHDT, CDR2 FYEKMQ (reference sequence). Trimming shortened V by 5 bases and J by 0 bases, and 19 bases separated the two germline ends. This CDR3 region has 17 residues. Clones were sequenced by immunoSEQ multiplex PCR, and TCRdb holds only the in-frame ones, with some missing. The sample lists some 240,000 clones, roughly 80% seen once, with roughly an eighth in the top ten. The sample consisted of peripheral blood. The sequence came from a woman aged 60-70 years with active or convalescent COVID-19. V usage is TRBV13 and J usage is TRBJ1-1; maybe TRBD1 (5 bases). Here the CDR3 DNA reads TGTGCCAGCAGCCAACGGGTTAGGGGTTCAGTGAACACTGAAGCTTTCTTT. This codes for CASSQRVRGSVNTEAFF.